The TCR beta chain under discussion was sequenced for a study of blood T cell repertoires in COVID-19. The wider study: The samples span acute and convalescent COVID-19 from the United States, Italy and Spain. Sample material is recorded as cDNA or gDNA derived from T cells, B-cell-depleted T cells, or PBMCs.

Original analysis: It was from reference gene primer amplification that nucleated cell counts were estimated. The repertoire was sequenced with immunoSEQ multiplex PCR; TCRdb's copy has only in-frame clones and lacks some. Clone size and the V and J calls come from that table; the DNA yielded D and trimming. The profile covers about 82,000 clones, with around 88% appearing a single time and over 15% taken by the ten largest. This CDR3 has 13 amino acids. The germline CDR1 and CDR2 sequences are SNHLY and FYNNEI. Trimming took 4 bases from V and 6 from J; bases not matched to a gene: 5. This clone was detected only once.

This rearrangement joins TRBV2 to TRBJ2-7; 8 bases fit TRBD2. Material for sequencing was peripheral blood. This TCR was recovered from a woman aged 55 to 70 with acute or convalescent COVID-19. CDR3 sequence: CASSVISGAEQYF. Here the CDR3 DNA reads TGTGCCAGCAGTGTTATTAGCGGGGCCGAGCAGTACTTC.